This passage covers 19 T cell receptor beta chains from one sample sequenced in a study of T cell responses to AZD1222 COVID-19 vaccine. This table comes from immunoSEQ multiplex PCR, and its TCRdb copy is limited to in-frame clones, with some not included. The repertoire holds hundreds of thousands of clones, with roughly 91% as singletons. This material consisted of peripheral blood, taken on day 0 of MenACWY control vaccination. The receptors derive from an adult in good health.

The gene calls are TRBV5-5 and TRBJ1-2; D remains unclear. Trimming pared 0 bases from V and 4 bases from J, leaving 10 bases between. Germline loops: CDR1 SGHKS, CDR2 YYEKEE (reference sequence). This CDR3 is 14 amino acids long. The CDR3 bases are TGTGCCAGCAGCTTGGAGGTATCCATCTATGGCTACACCTTC. Encoded protein: CASSLEVSIYGYTF.

This clone was seen a handful of times. V is TRBV7-2 and J is TRBJ1-1, with unresolved D. The CDR3 consists of 14 residues. V dropped 2 bases and J dropped 0 bases, with 7 bases sitting between them. The V gene's germline CDR1 is SGHTA and CDR2 FQGNSA. This CDR3 reads CASSLSLMNTEAFF. DNA for the CDR3: TGTGCCAGCAGCTTATCGTTGATGAACACTGAAGCTTTCTTT.

J is TRBJ2-2 and V is TRBV6-6, with 8 positions matching TRBD2. The CDR3 is made up of 16 amino acids. Trimming at V came to 0 bases and at J to 5 bases, leaving 5 bases not matched to a gene. Germline V gene data show CDR1 as MNHNY and CDR2 as SVGAGI (reference sequence). CDR3 in amino acids: CASSYSAGGVTGELFF. In DNA, the CDR3 is TGTGCCAGCAGTTACTCGGCGGGGGGCGTTACCGGGGAGCTGTTTTTT.

This chain links TRBV7-9 with TRBJ2-3, with 12 bases that match TRBD2. CDR3 length: 16 amino acids. Germline-derived CDR1 and CDR2 are SEHNR and FQNEAQ (reference sequence). The trim removed 4 bases at V and 6 bases at J, leaving 8 bases unmatched. This CDR3 reads CASSSRLAGGPDTQYF. As DNA, the CDR3 is TGTGCCAGCAGCTCCCGGCTAGCGGGGGGGCCGGATACGCAGTATTTT.

The chain employs TRBV19 and TRBJ1-2, with D possibly TRBD1 on 6 matching bases. With 5 bases removed from V and 3 bases from J, the gap between germline ends came to 13 bases. This CDR3 contains 14 residues. Germline CDR1 reads LNHDA; CDR2 reads SQIVND (reference sequence). CDR3 loop: CASSPGTSHYGYTF. The CDR3 region has the DNA TGTGCCAGTAGTCCTGGGACAAGCCACTATGGCTACACCTTC.

V gene TRBV19 combines with J gene TRBJ1-1, with D unresolved. Trimming shortened V by 6 bases and J by 1 base, and 9 bases separated the two germline ends. Looked up from germline, CDR1 is LNHDA and CDR2 is SQIVND (reference sequence). The CDR3 has 13 amino acids. The CDR3 bases are TGTGCCAGTAGCTCCTTACAGAACACTGAAGCTTTCTTT. Protein sequence: CASSSLQNTEAFF. Combining the CDR3 with reference TRBV19 and TRBJ1-1 gives the whole variable domain DGGITQSPKYLFRKEGQNVTLSCEQNLNHDAMYWYRQDPGQGLRLIYYSQIVNDFQKGDIAEGYSVSREKKESFPLTVTSAQKNPTAFYLCASSSLQNTEAFFGQGTRLTVV.

CDR3 amino acids: CASSQERQQNYGYTF. CDR3 bases: TGCGCCAGCAGCCAAGAGAGACAACAGAACTATGGCTACACCTTC. The V gene is TRBV4-1, the J gene TRBJ1-2; no clear D gene. This CDR3 has 15 residues. The V gene lost 0 bases and the J gene lost 2 bases, with 10 bases spanning the gap. CDR1 and CDR2 (germline): MGHRA, YSYEKL.

This chain uses TRBV7-3 with TRBJ1-6; 7 nucleotides match TRBD1. CDR1 and CDR2 (germline): SGHTA, FQGTGA. The CDR3 loop spans 13 amino acids. V lost 5 bases, J lost 11 bases, and 6 bases stayed unmatched. The CDR3 here is CASSPGTAPPLHF. CDR3 sequence (DNA): TGTGCCAGCAGCCCTGGGACAGCACCACCCCTCCACTTT.

The DNA of the CDR3 is TGTGCCAGTACTAATCGGGTCCTGGGTGCTTTCTTT. Translated, it gives CASTNRVLGAFF. V and J are TRBV19 and TRBJ1-1; D is ambiguous. V was pared by 7 bases and J by 11 bases, with 17 bases between. Germline V lookup: CDR1 LNHDA, CDR2 SQIVND (reference sequence). The CDR3 has 12 residues.

The chain couples TRBV7-9 to TRBJ2-5; D is tentatively TRBD1 or TRBD2 (5 bases each). Between the trimmed V and J ends, which lost 5 bases and 4 bases, there was a span of 17 bases. This CDR3 contains 15 residues. Looked up from germline, CDR1 is SEHNR and CDR2 is FQNEAQ (reference sequence). The CDR3: CASSQRGTVGETQYF. CDR3 coding DNA: TGTGCCAGCAGCCAACGTGGGACGGTGGGAGAGACCCAGTACTTC.

A remark on this clone: Other nucleotide sequences from this sample produce the same CDR3. The V gene is TRBV6-5, the J gene TRBJ2-7; TRBD1 or TRBD2 may be the D gene (5 bases each). This CDR3 comprises 13 residues. V was cut by 0 bases and J by 6 bases, with 9 bases left in between. CDR1 and CDR2 (germline): MNHEY, SVGAGI. CDR3 region: CASSYSTRGEQYF. For the CDR3, the DNA is TGTGCCAGCAGTTACTCGACGAGGGGCGAGCAGTACTTC.

V gene TRBV28 combines with J gene TRBJ1-4; TRBD1 aligns across 12 bases. Germline CDR1 and CDR2: MDHEN and SYDVKM. The CDR3 sequence is 14 residues long. V dropped 4 bases and J dropped 7; count of bases not matched to a gene: 1. The CDR3, as DNA: TGTGCCAGCAGTTCGGGACAGGGGGCTGAAAAACTGTTTTTT. This translates into CASSSGQGAEKLFF.

The rearrangement uses TRBV9 and TRBJ1-2; possibly TRBD1 for D (6 bases). The ends were cut back, 3 bases at V and 8 bases at J, with 17 bases in the middle. Germline V gene lookup returns CDR1 SGDLS and CDR2 YYNGEE. CDR3 length: 14 residues. CDR3 nucleotides: TGTGCCAGCAGCGCACTTAACAGGGAGAGGGGCTACACCTTC. It encodes CASSALNRERGYTF.

This sequence joins TRBV6-5 and TRBJ1-2; D call uncertain. V was pared by 4 bases and J by 3 bases, with 15 bases between. This CDR3 has 15 residues. CDR1 is MNHEY, CDR2 SVGAGI, per germline. The CDR3 sequence: CASSLSEGADYGYTF. In nucleotides, the CDR3 is TGTGCCAGCAGTTTGTCTGAGGGCGCGGACTATGGCTACACCTTC.

As to this clone: Other DNA sequences of this sample code for an identical CDR3. V usage is TRBV11-2 and J usage is TRBJ1-5; D gene uncertain. This CDR3 spans 13 amino acids. The V gene's germline CDR1 is SGHAT and CDR2 FQNNGV. The ends were cut back, 1 base at V and 6 bases at J, with 7 bases in the middle. CDR3 loop: CASSLAEGQPQHF. CDR3 sequence (DNA): TGTGCCAGCAGCTTAGCTGAAGGTCAGCCCCAGCATTTT.

The V and J genes are TRBV18 and TRBJ2-3; 7 positions match TRBD2. CDR1 and CDR2 (germline): KGHSH, LQKENI. CDR3 size: 12 residues. The V and J ends lost 7 bases and 5 bases, in that order; junction bases with no gene match: 3. The CDR3 nucleotides are TGTGCCAGCTTACCGGGGGGAGATACGCAGTATTTT. It is translated as CASLPGGDTQYF.

The chain links TRBV18 to TRBJ1-1; weak D call: TRBD1 (5 bases). CDR3 size: 14 residues. Deletions cut 6 bases from V and 0 bases from J, with 11 bases between. From germline, CDR1 is KGHSH and CDR2 LQKENI. CDR3 amino acids: CASSSQELNTEAFF. The CDR3 DNA reads TGTGCCAGCTCCTCACAGGAATTGAACACTGAAGCTTTCTTT.

CDR3 nucleotide sequence: TGTGCTAGTGCTGCACAGGAGCAGAACACTGAAGCTTTCTTT. Translating gives CASAAQEQNTEAFF. The chain joins TRBV12-5 to TRBJ1-1, with D perhaps TRBD1 (5 bases). Between the trimmed V and J ends, which lost 7 bases and 1 base, there was a span of 13 bases. CDR3 length: 14 residues. Germline V gene lookup returns CDR1 LGHNT and CDR2 FRNRAP.

This chain uses TRBV30 with TRBJ1-2; no firm D call. Germline V CDR1 and CDR2: GTSNPN, SVGIG (reference sequence). CDR3 length equals 12 residues. V gave up 4 bases and J gave up 6 bases, with 12 bases separating them. The DNA of the CDR3 is TGTGCCTGGACGGACGGACGGGATGGCTACACCTTC. Its translation: CAWTDGRDGYTF.